This TCR beta chain was sequenced in a study of CD8+ T cells in alopecia areata. The CDR3 is made up of 14 amino acids. The germline V and J ends were trimmed by 0 bases and 4 bases, with 10 bases remaining between them. Germline V gene data show CDR1 as KGHSH and CDR2 as LQKENI. The treatment denotes: oral pan-JAK inhibitor, 5-10 mg twice daily. Sequencing relied on a cDNA template that was reverse transcribed from extracted RNA. Measured with immunoSEQ multiplex PCR; TCRdb has only the in-frame clones, and not every one. The sample has fewer than 250,000 clones; approximately 38% are singletons. The sample consisted of CD4+ T cells sorted from blood, taken between weeks 30 and 35, from a patient treated with tofacitinib. This chain connects TRBV18 to TRBJ2-7, with D perhaps given as TRBD1 or TRBD2 (5 bases each). This clonotype was sampled from a human donor with alopecia areata. DNA of the CDR3: TGTGCCAGCTCACCACCGGGACCGTCATACGAGCAGTACTTC. This codes for CASSPPGPSYEQYF.